The next 9 T cell receptor beta chains were all read from a single sample in a study of breast tumors, draining lymph nodes, adjacent tissues. TCRdb re-derived calls from the multiplex PCR reads in MiXCR, one entry per CDR3 protein. The sample shows 100,000 to 150,000 distinct CDR3 sequences, under 25% of them seen only once. Breast cancer patients provided tissue from their axillary draining lymph nodes. The specimen was axillary lymph node tissue. Receptors were obtained from a female donor with breast cancer. Some clones in this sample may be carry-over from other donors' samples.

Remarks on this clonotype: A much larger clone differs by one base, so this may be a read error. The V gene is TRBV2, the J gene TRBJ2-1, with 12 positions matching TRBD2. The CDR3 runs 12 residues. From germline, CDR1 is SNHLY and CDR2 FYNNEI. V was clipped by 6 bases and J by 14 bases; unmatched bases: 5. In DNA, the CDR3 is TGTGCCAGCAGCCCTACTAGCGGGGGGAAGTTCTTC. Its translation is CASSPTSGGKFF.

This clonotype was counted ten times or more. The CDR3 loop reads CASSVDQAYNEQFF. CDR3 DNA: TGTGCCAGCAGCGTAGACCAAGCCTACAATGAGCAGTTCTTC. This sequence joins TRBV9 and TRBJ2-1, with D unresolved. Trimming shortened V by 0 bases and J by 2 bases, and 6 bases separated the two germline ends. CDR1 and CDR2 from the germline V gene are SGDLS and YYNGEE. The CDR3 runs 14 residues.

This clonotype has ten or more counts. This sequence joins TRBV6-6 and TRBJ2-1; tentatively, D is TRBD1 (5 bases). CDR1 and CDR2 (germline): MNHNY, SVGAGI (reference sequence). The CDR3 totals 13 residues. The V end was cut by 5 bases, the J end by 9 bases, with 14 bases between. The CDR3 spells CASSTTPQVEQFF. For the CDR3, the DNA is TGTGCCAGCAGTACGACCCCACAGGTTGAGCAGTTCTTC.

Worth noting for this clonotype: This may be a read error, as it is one base from a much larger clone. V usage is TRBV11-1 and J usage is TRBJ2-7, with 9 bases identical to TRBD2. Germline-derived CDR1 and CDR2 are SGHAT and FQDESV (reference sequence). Unmatched junction bases numbered 12, after V lost 7 bases and J lost 2 bases. The CDR3 loop spans 16 amino acids. This CDR3 is CASNPKASGIAYEQYF. The CDR3, as DNA: TGTGCCAGCAACCCAAAGGCTAGCGGGATCGCCTACGAGCAGTACTTC.

This clonotype was counted ten times or more. This chain joins TRBV6-1 and TRBJ2-3; D might be TRBD2 (6 bases). Germline loops: CDR1 MNHNS, CDR2 SASEGT. V was cut by 7 bases and J by 2 bases, with 16 bases left in between. The CDR3 runs 15 residues. This CDR3 reads CASNIGGGYTDTQYF. CDR3 sequence (DNA): TGTGCCAGCAATATAGGCGGAGGGTACACAGATACGCAGTATTTT.

As concerns this clonotype: Given a much more abundant clone one base away, this may be a read error. V gene TRBV6-2 or TRBV6-3 combines with J gene TRBJ2-7; 7 nucleotides agree with TRBD1. The CDR3 has 16 amino acids. Unmatched junction bases numbered 13, after V lost 2 bases and J lost 6 bases. Germline loops: CDR1 MNHEY, CDR2 SVGEGT. In DNA form, the CDR3 reads TGTGCCAGCAGTTACCCCCTTGAGGGGGCTCACCGCGAGCAGTACTTC. As protein: CASSYPLEGAHREQYF.

Concerning this clonotype: A read error may account for a junction end that differs from germline. The rearrangement links TRBV18 to TRBJ1-2; unclear D gene. This CDR3 has 14 amino acids. Germline lookup yields CDR1 KGHSH and CDR2 LQKENI. The CDR3 coding sequence is TGTGCCAGCTCGCCCCTCAAGGGTGACTATTGCTACACCTTC. The encoded protein is CASSPLKGDYCYTF.

In its sample, this clonotype was seen many times. The rearrangement links TRBV30 to TRBJ1-2; D is perhaps TRBD1 (5 bases). The CDR3 totals 13 residues. The germline CDR1 and CDR2 sequences are GTSNPN and SVGIG (reference sequence). V shed 7 bases and J shed 3 bases, with 15 bases lying between them. The CDR3 DNA reads TGTGCCTCTAGGTCAGGGTGGCACTATGGCTACACCTTC. Encoded protein: CASRSGWHYGYTF.

About this clonotype: This may stem from a read error, because a much larger clone lies one nucleotide away. The chain has TRBV5-4 and TRBJ2-5; 8 bases fit TRBD1. CDR1 and CDR2 (germline): SGHNT, YYREEE (reference sequence). Losses at the gene ends were 4 bases for V and 1 base for J; bases not matched to a gene: 6. This CDR3 region has 15 residues. CDR3 in amino acids: CASSLMDRAQETQYF. DNA of the CDR3: TGTGCCAGCAGCCTCATGGACAGGGCCCAAGAGACCCAGTACTTC. Supplemented by reference TRBV5-4 and TRBJ2-5, the full variable domain reads ETGVTQSPTHLIKTRGQQVTLRCSSQSGHNTVSWYQQALGQGPQFIFQYYREEENGRGNFPPRFSGLQFPNYSSELNVNALELDDSALYLCASSLMDRAQETQYFGPGTRLLVL.